Listed here are 29 T cell receptor beta chains from one sample, sequenced in a study of regulatory T cells in long-lasting Graves disease. Noted time point: persistent/refractory GD, antithyroid drugs over 5 years with positive TRAb. RNA from PBMCs was the source of the TCR library. In building TCR beta libraries, iRepertoire HTBI primers were used together with Arm-PCR of CDR3 regions. In TCRdb, the multiplex PCR reads were re-called with MiXCR into one record per CDR3 protein. The sample has some 450,000 distinct CDR3 sequences; around a quarter are singletons. Material: peripheral blood mononuclear cells (PBMCs), obtained when the disease was refractory, from a patient treated with antithyroid drugs. The receptors were sampled from a female donor with Graves disease.

This clonotype showed up just a few times. Given a much more abundant clone one base away, this may be a read error. V usage is TRBV20-1 and J usage is TRBJ2-7; D is uncertain. This CDR3 region has 11 residues. The ends were cut back, 0 bases at V and 3 bases at J, with 3 bases in the middle. Looked up from germline, CDR1 is DFQATT and CDR2 is SNEGSKA (reference sequence). The CDR3 sequence: CSARDFYEQYF. The CDR3 DNA is TGCAGTGCTAGAGATTTCTACGAGCAGTACTTC.

The chain is built from TRBV27 and TRBJ1-1; D call uncertain. The CDR3 extends over 15 amino acids. Germline V gene sequence: CDR1 MNHEY, CDR2 SMNVEV (reference sequence). The V end was cut by 4 bases, the J end by 4 bases, with 16 bases between. The CDR3: CASSSRVAYGTEAFF. Here the CDR3 DNA reads TGTGCCAGCAGTTCTCGGGTGGCCTATGGCACTGAAGCTTTCTTT.

This clonotype was recorded many times. This sequence joins TRBV12-3 or TRBV12-4 and TRBJ2-7; 8 nucleotides agree with TRBD2. This CDR3 comprises 14 residues. Germline trimming cut 5 bases from V and 2 bases from J; bases unmatched to any gene: 5. Here the CDR3 reads CASSPSGLAYEQYF. For the CDR3, the DNA is TGTGCCAGCAGTCCATCGGGACTAGCCTACGAGCAGTACTTC.

Only a few counts were recorded for this clonotype. This chain connects TRBV25-1 to TRBJ2-7; tentatively, D is TRBD1 (6 bases). CDR1 MGHDK and CDR2 SYGVNS come from the germline V gene. The CDR3 contains 13 residues. Deletions cut 10 bases from V and 0 bases from J, with 13 bases between. The CDR3, as DNA: TGTGCCACTTTGGACAGATTCTCCTACGAGCAGTACTTC. Translation: CATLDRFSYEQYF.

Only one count was recorded for this clonotype. The chain combines TRBV18 with TRBJ2-5; perhaps TRBD2 as D (6 bases). Germline lookup yields CDR1 KGHSH and CDR2 LQKENI. This CDR3 is 15 amino acids long. V lost 3 bases to trimming and J lost 0 bases, with 11 bases between them. In DNA form, the CDR3 reads TGTGCCAGCTCACCCACTAGCCTGGACCAAGAGACCCAGTACTTC. It yields the protein CASSPTSLDQETQYF.

This clonotype was picked up many times. The CDR3 reads CASSPRGAMNTEAFF. CDR3 sequence (DNA): TGTGCCAGCAGTCCCCGGGGGGCAATGAACACTGAAGCTTTCTTT. This chain connects TRBV12-3 or TRBV12-4 to TRBJ1-1, with D perhaps TRBD1 (6 bases). The CDR3 length is 15 residues. V was clipped by 5 bases and J by 0 bases, with 13 bases between them.

This clonotype appeared a few times. The chain combines TRBV9 with TRBJ2-5; 7 bases fit TRBD1. The germline V gene encodes CDR1 SGDLS and CDR2 YYNGEE. This CDR3 region has 17 residues. Unmatched junction bases numbered 13, after V lost 0 bases and J lost 5 bases. For the CDR3, the DNA is TGTGCCAGCAGCGTAGCGGGACAGCCAGCCCTCGGGGAGACCCAGTACTTC. It yields the protein CASSVAGQPALGETQYF.

This chain connects TRBV2 to TRBJ2-2, with 9 bases lining up with TRBD2. Germline CDR1 SNHLY, CDR2 FYNNEI. The CDR3 loop spans 15 amino acids. V dropped 3 bases and J dropped 7; count of bases not matched to a gene: 6. The CDR3 spells CASSDRTSAGGELFF. The CDR3 bases are TGTGCCAGCAGTGATCGGACTAGCGCGGGCGGGGAGCTGTTTTTT.

This clonotype was observed at least ten times. This chain uses TRBV2 with TRBJ1-2; weak D call: TRBD1 (6 bases). CDR1 is SNHLY, CDR2 FYNNEI, per germline. The CDR3 runs to 15 residues. Trimming cost V 4 bases and J 4 bases, with 16 bases left between them. CDR3 loop: CASSGTTTGSYGYTF. As DNA, the CDR3 is TGTGCCAGCAGTGGAACTACTACAGGGTCCTATGGCTACACCTTC.

This chain connects TRBV5-1 to TRBJ1-2, with no clear D. V was shortened by 5 bases and J by 3 bases, with 17 bases between the two germline ends. Germline CDR1 reads SGHRS; CDR2 reads YFSETQ. This CDR3 region has 15 residues. The CDR3 DNA follows: TGCGCCAGCAGTAAAGGAACAGCTCTTGACTATGGCTACACCTTC. This codes for CASSKGTALDYGYTF.

In this sample, this clonotype turned up a few times. It may be a read error: a sequence one base away is much more abundant. V and J are TRBV15 and TRBJ1-1; 7 nucleotides align to TRBD1. V shed 0 bases and J 4 bases; nucleotides not matched to a gene: 5. There are 15 residues in the CDR3. CDR1 is LNHNV, CDR2 YYDKDF, per germline (reference sequence). CDR3 region: CATSRDRQGGTEAFF. In DNA form, the CDR3 reads TGTGCCACCAGCAGAGATCGACAGGGAGGCACTGAAGCTTTCTTT.

This clonotype was picked up many times. The rearrangement uses TRBV12-3 or TRBV12-4 and TRBJ2-7; TRBD2 agrees at 8 bases. This CDR3 contains 13 residues. J lost 6 bases, V lost 3 bases, and 4 bases had no gene match. CDR3 nucleotides: TGTGCCAGCAGTTTGGGGCGGGGGGTCGAGCAGTACTTC. Translating gives CASSLGRGVEQYF.

This clonotype has more than one count but fewer than ten. The CDR3 DNA follows: TGTGCCAGCAGTTGGACACGGCTGAACACTGAAGCTTTCTTT. It specifies CASSWTRLNTEAFF. The rearrangement joins TRBV12-3 or TRBV12-4 to TRBJ1-1; D perhaps matches TRBD1 (5 bases). The V gene lost 4 bases and the J gene lost 0 bases, with 9 bases spanning the gap. The CDR3 spans 14 residues.

The chain is built from TRBV20-1 and TRBJ2-7; 7 nucleotides line up with TRBD1. The trim removed 4 bases at V and 3 bases at J, leaving 12 bases unmatched. This CDR3 has 15 residues. CDR1 and CDR2 from the germline V gene are DFQATT and SNEGSKA (reference sequence). Here the CDR3 DNA reads TGCAGTGCTAACCACCCCGACAGGGCAGACTACGAGCAGTACTTC. Translated, it gives CSANHPDRADYEQYF.

The rearrangement joins TRBV28 to TRBJ1-3, with no clear D. The CDR3 has 14 residues. V was clipped by 8 bases and J by 0 bases, with 11 bases between them. Germline V gene lookup returns CDR1 MDHEN and CDR2 SYDVKM. The DNA for the CDR3 is TGTGCCAGCTTATCAGTGCACTCTGGAAACACCATATATTTT. Translation gives CASLSVHSGNTIYF.

V is TRBV30 and J is TRBJ1-1; D perhaps matches TRBD1 (5 bases). The CDR3 totals 12 residues. V dropped 5 bases and J dropped 1 base, with 8 bases sitting between them. Per germline, CDR1 GTSNPN and CDR2 SVGIG (reference sequence). This chain's CDR3 is CAWGHSNTEAFF. The CDR3 DNA reads TGTGCCTGGGGACACTCGAACACTGAAGCTTTCTTT.

This clonotype has just a few counts. The rearrangement uses TRBV20-1 and TRBJ1-1; TRBD1 matches 8 bases. The germline V gene has CDR1 DFQATT and CDR2 SNEGSKA (reference sequence). J gave up 2 bases and V 5 bases, and 4 bases lay outside the gene matches. The CDR3 is 13 residues long. The CDR3 region has the DNA TGCAGTGCTGCACAGGGGGGTAACACTGAAGCTTTCTTT. Its translation is CSAAQGGNTEAFF.

Only one count was recorded for this clonotype. This may be a read error, as it is one base from a much larger clone. J is TRBJ1-4 and V is TRBV3-1; 8 bases line up with TRBD1. The CDR3 covers 14 residues. Germline V gives CDR1 LGHDT, CDR2 YNNKEL (reference sequence). This chain's CDR3 is CVSSPPTGVEKLFF. The CDR3, as DNA: TGTGTCAGCAGCCCGCCGACAGGGGTGGAAAAACTGTTTTTT.

This clonotype was seen at least ten times. V usage is TRBV7-9 and J usage is TRBJ1-2; D unresolved. Trimming pared 5 bases from V and 4 bases from J, leaving 11 bases between. The CDR3 has 13 residues. Germline V gene sequence: CDR1 SEHNR, CDR2 FQNEAQ (reference sequence). The CDR3 region has the DNA TGTGCCAGCAGCCCTAGAATAGTCTATGGCTACACCTTC. It is translated as CASSPRIVYGYTF.

Many counts were recorded for this clonotype. This chain connects TRBV12-3 or TRBV12-4 to TRBJ2-5; 10 nucleotides agree with TRBD2. CDR3 size: 15 residues. The J segment lost 1 base and the V segment lost 7 bases, leaving 6 bases of the junction unmatched. The CDR3 loop reads CASTPRTSGQETQYF. The CDR3, as DNA: TGTGCCAGCACCCCCCGGACTAGCGGCCAAGAGACCCAGTACTTC.

The genes are TRBV6-5 and TRBJ1-1; D gene unclear. Germline V gene data show CDR1 as MNHEY and CDR2 as SVGAGI. This CDR3 spans 11 amino acids. Trimming took 2 bases from V and 6 from J, leaving 4 bases between them. The CDR3 here is CASSYGAEAFF. In nucleotides, the CDR3 is TGTGCCAGCAGTTACGGGGCTGAAGCTTTCTTT.

This clonotype was picked up a small number of times. This chain's CDR3 is CASSVAGRGPNHYGYTF. CDR3 sequence (DNA): TGTGCCAGCAGCGTAGCAGGAAGGGGCCCGAATCACTATGGCTACACCTTC. V and J are TRBV9 and TRBJ1-2; D possibly corresponds to TRBD1 (5 bases). There are 17 residues in the CDR3. The germline gives CDR1 SGDLS, CDR2 YYNGEE. V dropped 0 bases and J dropped 3 bases, with 18 bases sitting between them.

This clonotype was seen repeatedly, ten times or more. The chain couples TRBV20-1 to TRBJ1-2; D is unresolved. The CDR3 totals 12 residues. Trimming removed 5 bases at V and 4 bases at J, with 11 bases between. The germline CDR1 and CDR2 sequences are DFQATT and SNEGSKA (reference sequence). This CDR3 reads CSARTPAYGYTF. The DNA of the CDR3 is TGCAGTGCTCGTACACCCGCCTATGGCTACACCTTC.

This clonotype has at least ten counts. The chain joins TRBV12-3 or TRBV12-4 to TRBJ2-7, with 9 bases matching TRBD2. With 3 bases clipped from V and 5 bases from J, the junction kept 2 bases outside the gene matches. This CDR3 region has 13 residues. The DNA for the CDR3 is TGTGCCAGCAGTTTTGCTAGCGGGAACGAGCAGTACTTC. Encoded protein: CASSFASGNEQYF.

This clonotype was detected only a few times. The chain links TRBV7-9 to TRBJ2-6; maybe TRBD1 (6 bases). The V and J ends lost 4 bases and 0 bases respectively, with 13 bases between them. Germline V gene data show CDR1 as SEHNR and CDR2 as FQNEAQ (reference sequence). The CDR3 consists of 17 residues. This CDR3 reads CASSSTGYGSGANVLTF. In DNA form, the CDR3 reads TGTGCCAGCAGCTCTACAGGGTACGGCTCTGGGGCCAACGTCCTGACTTTC. Variable domain in full (rest from reference TRBV7-9 and TRBJ2-6): DTGVSQNPRHKITKRGQNVTFRCDPISEHNRLYWYRQTLGQGPEFLTYFQNEAQLEKSRLLSDRFSAERPKGSFSTLEIQRTEQGDSAMYLCASSSTGYGSGANVLTFGAGSRLTVL.

This clonotype was seen more than once but under ten times. J is TRBJ1-2 and V is TRBV3-1; D unclear. The CDR3 runs to 16 residues. The ends were cut back, 4 bases at V and 2 bases at J, with 17 bases in the middle. Germline V CDR1 and CDR2: LGHDT, YNNKEL (reference sequence). The CDR3 is CASSPTRRARNYGYTF. DNA for the CDR3: TGTGCCAGCAGCCCTACAAGAAGGGCCAGGAACTATGGCTACACCTTC.

This clonotype was detected a few times. The V gene is TRBV25-1, the J gene TRBJ1-2, with D possibly being TRBD1 (5 bases). Trimming stripped 3 bases from V and 7 bases from J, with 12 bases between. The CDR3 runs to 13 residues. The germline gives CDR1 MGHDK, CDR2 SYGVNS. CDR3 region: CASSESQGGGYTF. The CDR3 bases are TGTGCCAGCAGTGAGTCCCAGGGCGGTGGCTACACCTTC.

About this clonotype: A single base separates this from a much larger clone, so it may be a read error. This chain joins TRBV28 and TRBJ1-3; perhaps TRBD1 as D (6 bases). This CDR3 region has 15 residues. CDR1 and CDR2 (germline): MDHEN, SYDVKM. The CDR3 here is CASSIQGDPGNAIYF. The CDR3, as DNA: TGTGCCAGCAGTATACAGGGTGACCCTGGAAACGCCATATATTTT.

The chain uses TRBV25-1 and TRBJ2-2; weak D call: TRBD1 (5 bases). CDR1 and CDR2 from the germline V gene are MGHDK and SYGVNS. This CDR3 is 15 amino acids long. V shed 8 bases and J shed 7 bases, with 20 bases lying between them. CDR3 residues: CASGRASGSGGELFF. The CDR3 DNA reads TGTGCCAGCGGTCGGGCCTCAGGGTCGGGCGGGGAGCTGTTTTTT.